This T cell receptor beta chain was retrieved from a study of blood T cell repertoires in COVID-19. Study at large: Samples of COVID-19 (acute and convalescent) were obtained from the United States, Italy and Spain. PBMCs, B-cell-depleted T cells, or T cells were the source of the cDNA or gDNA that made up the material.

Trimming removed 3 bases at V and 3 bases at J, with 5 bases between. The CDR3 is made up of 13 amino acids. In the study's own analysis: The assay estimated nucleated cells by amplifying reference gene primers. The assay was immunoSEQ multiplex PCR, and TCRdb's table has in-frame clones only and misses some. V and J calls and clone size are given by that table; D and trimming were obtained from the DNA. The profile covers a few hundred thousand clones, with roughly 87% appearing a single time and 4% to 5% taken by the ten largest. This clonotype originated in a woman in her forties who had recovered from COVID-19. The specimen sequenced was peripheral blood. The chain has TRBV12-3 or TRBV12-4 and TRBJ2-2; no firm D call. The CDR3 sequence: CASSLSYTGELFF. CDR3 sequence (DNA): TGTGCCAGCAGTTTGTCCTACACCGGGGAGCTGTTTTTT.